Only one count was recorded for the clone carrying this T cell receptor beta chain. These data originate in a study of blood T cell repertoires in COVID-19. The trim removed 6 bases at V and 3 bases at J, leaving 7 bases unmatched. In germline, CDR1 is ENHRY, CDR2 SYGVKD. The CDR3 has 14 residues. Using immunoSEQ multiplex PCR, the repertoire was profiled, and TCRdb retains in-frame clones only, with some absent. The table has about 360,000 clones, 85% to 90% seen once. The TCR sequence derives from a human donor in a cohort sampled during active COVID-19. Sequencing was carried out using peripheral blood. J is TRBJ1-2 and V is TRBV10-3; 7 bases align to TRBD1. DNA of the CDR3: TGTGCCATCAGGAAGACAGGGACAGACTATGGCTACACCTTC. It is translated as CAIRKTGTDYGYTF.